This T cell receptor beta chain was sequenced for a study of cytomegalovirus exposure and HLA in healthy donors. The PCR contained 60 Vbeta and 13 Jbeta primers. The table came from immunoSEQ multiplex PCR; TCRdb's copy has only in-frame clones and leaves some out. The sample comprises about 120,000 clones, over 65% of which are singletons, and approximately 2.6% rests with the top ten. This CDR3 contains 15 residues. Per germline, CDR1 SGHNT and CDR2 YYREEE (reference sequence). V was clipped by 0 bases and J by 3 bases; unmatched bases: 2. Material for sequencing was PBMCs. This chain connects TRBV5-4 to TRBJ2-1; 8 bases are shared with TRBD1. This receptor was obtained from a female donor in good health and CMV-seronegative. DNA of the CDR3: TGTGCCAGCAGCTTGGACAGGGGGGTCTACAATGAGCAGTTCTTC. Its translation: CASSLDRGVYNEQFF.